This section outlines one T cell receptor (beta chain) sequence together with its context. The antigen is unknown. A read error may account for a junction end that differs from germline. The entry originates in a study of T cell responses to AZD1222 COVID-19 vaccine. General observations from the study: Only after the peak T cell response were repertoires sampled. Unmutated variant regions reportedly attract nearly half of all spike-specific TCRs.

Profiled with immunoSEQ multiplex PCR; TCRdb holds only in-frame clones, not every one. The sample yields approximately 91,000 clones, 70% to 90% seen once. Germline V gene lookup returns CDR1 SSHAT and CDR2 FNYEAQ (reference sequence). The CDR3 sequence is 16 residues long. The sequencing here drew on peripheral blood, taken on day 0 of AZD1222 vaccination. This receptor was taken from an adult in good health. The chain has TRBV7-7 and TRBJ2-1; no firm D call. CDR3 nucleotides: TGTGCTAGCAGCCCCCTGAGTATGTCGGTACGTGGTGAGCAGTTCTTC. Amino acid sequence: CASSPLSMSVRGEQFF.